This T cell receptor (beta chain) was sequenced for a study of blood T cell repertoires in COVID-19. The V end was cut by 2 bases, the J end by 4 bases, with 13 bases between. There are 15 residues in the CDR3. CDR1 is SGHNT, CDR2 YYREEE, per germline (reference sequence). This table comes from immunoSEQ multiplex PCR, and its TCRdb copy is limited to in-frame clones, with some not included. The table records around 300,000 clones, nearly 90% of them present only once. This sequence originates from a woman younger than 35 with acute COVID-19. The sequenced material came from PBMCs or T cells enriched from blood (not recorded which). The J gene is TRBJ2-1, the V gene TRBV5-4, with D maybe TRBD1 (5 bases). CDR3: CASSFGADSYNEQFF. DNA of the CDR3: TGTGCCAGCAGCTTTGGGGCCGACTCATACAATGAGCAGTTCTTC.